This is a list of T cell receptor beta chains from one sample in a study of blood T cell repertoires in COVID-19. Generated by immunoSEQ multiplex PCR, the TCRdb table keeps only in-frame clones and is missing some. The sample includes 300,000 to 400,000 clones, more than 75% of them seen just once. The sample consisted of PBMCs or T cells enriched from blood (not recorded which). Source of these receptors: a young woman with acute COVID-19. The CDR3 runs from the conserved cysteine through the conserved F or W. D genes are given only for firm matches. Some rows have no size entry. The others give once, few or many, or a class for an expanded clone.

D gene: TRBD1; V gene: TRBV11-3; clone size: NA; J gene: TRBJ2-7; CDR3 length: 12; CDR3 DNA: TGTGCCAGCAGCCAAGACAGGGACGAGCAGTACTTC; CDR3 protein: CASSQDRDEQYF
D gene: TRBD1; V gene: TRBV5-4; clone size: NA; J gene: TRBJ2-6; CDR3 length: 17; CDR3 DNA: TGTGCCAGCAGCGCACGACAGGGGGCGTCCGGGGCCAACGTCCTGACTTTC; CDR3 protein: CASSARQGASGANVLTF
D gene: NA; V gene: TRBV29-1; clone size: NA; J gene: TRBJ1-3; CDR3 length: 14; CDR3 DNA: TGCAGCGTTGAGCAGTTTAACTCTGGAAACACCATATATTTT; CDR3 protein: CSVEQFNSGNTIYF
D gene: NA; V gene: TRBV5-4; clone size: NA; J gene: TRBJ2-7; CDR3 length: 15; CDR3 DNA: TGTGCCAGCAGCTTGGGGACAGTGCCGGGAAACGAGCAGTACTTC; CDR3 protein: CASSLGTVPGNEQYF
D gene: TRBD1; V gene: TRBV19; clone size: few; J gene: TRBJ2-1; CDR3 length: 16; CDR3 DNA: TGTGCCAGTAGTATAGTAGGGACAGGAATGAGGAATGAGCAGTTCTTC; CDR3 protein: CASSIVGTGMRNEQFF
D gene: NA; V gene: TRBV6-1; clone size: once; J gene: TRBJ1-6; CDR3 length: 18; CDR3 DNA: TGTGCCAGCAGTGGGGGGGTGACAGTTCGCTCCTATAATTCACCCCTCCACTTT; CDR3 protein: CASSGGVTVRSYNSPLHF
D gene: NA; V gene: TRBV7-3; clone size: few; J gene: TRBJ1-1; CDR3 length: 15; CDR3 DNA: TGTGCCAGCAGCTTATACGCCAGGGTCGCCACTGAAGCTTTCTTT; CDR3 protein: CASSLYARVATEAFF
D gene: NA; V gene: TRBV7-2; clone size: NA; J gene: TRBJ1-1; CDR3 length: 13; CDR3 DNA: TGTGCCAGCACCCTACAGGGTTCCACTGAAGCTTTCTTT; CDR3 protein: CASTLQGSTEAFF
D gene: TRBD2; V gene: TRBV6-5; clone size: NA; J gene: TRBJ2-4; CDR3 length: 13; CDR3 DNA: TGTGCCAGCAGTCGAAGCGGGGGGAACATTCAGTACTTC; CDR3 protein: CASSRSGGNIQYF
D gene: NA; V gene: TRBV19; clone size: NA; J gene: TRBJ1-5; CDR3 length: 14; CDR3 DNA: TGTGCCAGTAGTATCGGGGGGAGCAATCAGCCCCAGCATTTT; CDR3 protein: CASSIGGSNQPQHF
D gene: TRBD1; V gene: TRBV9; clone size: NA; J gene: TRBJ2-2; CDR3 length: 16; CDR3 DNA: TGTGCCAGCAGCGCAATGGGACAGGGGGCGGTCGGGGAGCTGTTTTTT; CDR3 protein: CASSAMGQGAVGELFF
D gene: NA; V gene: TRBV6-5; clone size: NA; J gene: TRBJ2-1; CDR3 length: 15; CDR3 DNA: TGTGCCAGCAGCAGGACACAGGGCCGGGATAGAGAGCAGTTCTTC; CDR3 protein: CASSRTQGRDREQFF
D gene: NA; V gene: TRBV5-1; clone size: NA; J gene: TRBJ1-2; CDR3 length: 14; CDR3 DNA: TGCGCCAGCAGCTTGGAAGGAGATAACTATGGCTACACCTTC; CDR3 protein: CASSLEGDNYGYTF
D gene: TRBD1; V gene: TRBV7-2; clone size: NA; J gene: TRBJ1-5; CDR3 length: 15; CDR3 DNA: TGTGCCAGCAGCTGGTCAGGGGGCGGTCATCAGCCCCAGCATTTT; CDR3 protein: CASSWSGGGHQPQHF
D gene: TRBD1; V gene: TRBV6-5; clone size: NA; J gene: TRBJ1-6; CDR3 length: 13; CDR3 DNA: TGTGCCAGCACGGGGACAGGGGTATCACCCCTCCACTTT; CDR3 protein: CASTGTGVSPLHF
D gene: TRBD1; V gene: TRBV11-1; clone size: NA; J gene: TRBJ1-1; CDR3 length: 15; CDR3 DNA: TGTGCCAGCAGCTCAGACAGGGGGCGAGGCACTGAAGCTTTCTTT; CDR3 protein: CASSSDRGRGTEAFF
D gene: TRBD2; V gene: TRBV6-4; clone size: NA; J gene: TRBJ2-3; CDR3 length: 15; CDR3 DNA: TGTGCCAGCAGTGACCGGGGGGGCTGGTCTGATACGCAGTATTTT; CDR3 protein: CASSDRGGWSDTQYF
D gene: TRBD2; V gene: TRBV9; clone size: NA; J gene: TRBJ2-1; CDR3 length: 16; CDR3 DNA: TGTGCCAGCAACGACCCCAGCGGGGGGGCCTACAATGAGCAGTTCTTC; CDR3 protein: CASNDPSGGAYNEQFF
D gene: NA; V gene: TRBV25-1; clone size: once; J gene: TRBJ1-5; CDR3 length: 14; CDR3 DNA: TGTGCCAGCAGTGACCCTGGAGGGGCCCAGCCCCAGCATTTT; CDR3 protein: CASSDPGGAQPQHF
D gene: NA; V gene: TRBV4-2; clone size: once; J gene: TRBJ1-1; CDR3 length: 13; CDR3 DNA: TGTGCCAGCAGCCAAGATTTGGCAGGTGAAGCTTTCTTT; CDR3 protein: CASSQDLAGEAFF
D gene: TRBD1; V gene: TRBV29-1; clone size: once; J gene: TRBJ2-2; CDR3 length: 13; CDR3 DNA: TGCAGCGCACAGACAGGGTACACCGGGGAGCTGTTTTTT; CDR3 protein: CSAQTGYTGELFF
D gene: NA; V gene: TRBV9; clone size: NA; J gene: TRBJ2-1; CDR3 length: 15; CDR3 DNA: TGTGCCAGCAGCGTTCTCCGGGGCTCCTACAATGAGCAGTTCTTC; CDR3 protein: CASSVLRGSYNEQFF
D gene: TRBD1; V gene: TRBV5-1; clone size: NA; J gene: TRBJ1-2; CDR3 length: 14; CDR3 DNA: TGCGCCAGCAGCACAGGACAGGGGTACTATGGCTACACCTTC; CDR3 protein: CASSTGQGYYGYTF
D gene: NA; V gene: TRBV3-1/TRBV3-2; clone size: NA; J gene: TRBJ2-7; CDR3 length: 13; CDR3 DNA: TGTGCCAGCAGCTTGGACAGAAACTACGAGCAGTACTTC; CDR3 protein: CASSLDRNYEQYF
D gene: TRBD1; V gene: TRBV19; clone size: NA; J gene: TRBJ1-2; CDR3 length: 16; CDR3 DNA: TGTGCCAGTAGAGGGTCCACAGGGGGCAGGGGCTATGGCTACACCTTC; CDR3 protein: CASRGSTGGRGYGYTF
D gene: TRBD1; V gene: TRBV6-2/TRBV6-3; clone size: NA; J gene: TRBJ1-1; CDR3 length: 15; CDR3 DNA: TGTGCCAGCAGTTACTTTTCGGGACAGGGCCCTGAAGCTTTCTTT; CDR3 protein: CASSYFSGQGPEAFF
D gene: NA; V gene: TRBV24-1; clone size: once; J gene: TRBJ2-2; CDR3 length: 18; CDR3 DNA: TGTGCCACCAGTGATCCCCCCTCCGGTAGACTTACCACCGGGGAGCTGTTTTTT; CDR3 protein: CATSDPPSGRLTTGELFF
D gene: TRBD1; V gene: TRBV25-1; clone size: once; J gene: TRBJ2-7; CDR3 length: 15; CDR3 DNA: TGTGCCAGCAGGGGGTGGGGACAGGGTTCCTACGAGCAGTACTTC; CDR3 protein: CASRGWGQGSYEQYF